Shown below are 20 T cell receptor beta chains from a single sample sequenced in a study. Each CDR3 protein is one row after TCRdb ran MiXCR on the RT-PCR reads. The sample yields about 680,000 distinct CDR3 sequences, over 12% seen once. Sample: memory CD4+ T cells from blood. The receptors here all came from a female donor in good health, serving as a healthy control.

The table lists this clonotype with many counts. The chain employs TRBV15 and TRBJ1-1; maybe TRBD1 (6 bases). The CDR3 sequence is 16 residues long. The germline V gene has CDR1 LNHNV and CDR2 YYDKDF (reference sequence). V was shortened by 2 bases and J by 5 bases, with 18 bases between the two germline ends. The CDR3 is CATSRPTGPSGTEAFF. CDR3 nucleotides: TGTGCCACCAGCAGACCTACAGGGCCAAGTGGGACTGAAGCTTTCTTT.

J is TRBJ2-2 and V is TRBV18; D unclear. The CDR3 has 16 residues. Trimming cost V 3 bases and J 6 bases, with 17 bases left between them. Germline lookup yields CDR1 KGHSH and CDR2 LQKENI. CDR3 amino acids: CASSPQLVYDAGELFF. The CDR3, as DNA: TGTGCCAGCTCACCTCAGCTAGTATACGACGCCGGGGAGCTGTTTTTT.

In its sample, this clonotype was seen a few times. This rearrangement joins TRBV30 to TRBJ2-5, with TRBD1 matching over 8 bases. The CDR3 extends over 14 amino acids. The V gene's germline CDR1 is GTSNPN and CDR2 SVGIG (reference sequence). V trimming: 5 bases; J trimming: 4 bases; junction bases outside the gene matches: 9. The CDR3 loop is CAWLYQGARETQYF. As DNA, the CDR3 is TGTGCCTGGCTTTACCAGGGGGCGCGAGAGACCCAGTACTTC. Drawing the rest from reference TRBV30 and TRBJ2-5, the complete variable domain is SQTIHQWPATLVQPVGSPLSLECTVEGTSNPNLYWYRQAAGRGLQLLFYSVGIGQISSEVPQNLSASRPQDRQFILSSKKLLLSDSGFYLCAWLYQGARETQYFGPGTRLLVL.

Only a few counts were recorded for this clonotype. V usage is TRBV11-2 and J usage is TRBJ1-2, with 7 nucleotides matching TRBD1. The CDR3 extends over 13 amino acids. The junction had 9 bases not matched to a gene; V was cut back by 5 bases and J by 9 bases. The germline gives CDR1 SGHAT, CDR2 FQNNGV. The DNA of the CDR3 is TGTGCCAGCAGCCCAGGGACAGCCCCTAGCTACACCTTC. This sequence encodes CASSPGTAPSYTF.

The rearrangement uses TRBV12-3 or TRBV12-4 and TRBJ2-1, with unresolved D. The V end was cut by 6 bases, the J end by 0 bases, with 12 bases between. There are 15 residues in the CDR3. The CDR3 nucleotides are TGTGCCAGCAGCCCCCCGAGTAGCTCCTACAATGAGCAGTTCTTC. Residues: CASSPPSSSYNEQFF.

This clonotype occurred a few times. V gene TRBV7-9 combines with J gene TRBJ1-2; 8 bases align to TRBD1. The CDR3 length is 15 residues. The V gene end was trimmed by 5 bases and the J gene end by 8 bases; junction bases not matched to a gene: 13. Germline-derived CDR1 and CDR2 are SEHNR and FQNEAQ (reference sequence). In nucleotides, the CDR3 is TGTGCCAGCAGCCCCTTAGCCTTCAGGGGGCCCGGCTACACCTTC. It codes for CASSPLAFRGPGYTF.

Note on this clonotype: Just one base apart from a much larger clone, this may be a read error. The gene calls are TRBV5-8 and TRBJ2-7; TRBD1 aligns across 8 bases. This CDR3 region has 16 residues. Germline values: CDR1 SGHTS, CDR2 YDEGEE. DNA of the CDR3: TGTGCCAGCAGCTTAGCTGGGACAGGACTCATCTACGAGCGGTACTTC. Its protein product is CASSLAGTGLIYERYF.

V gene TRBV5-1 combines with J gene TRBJ1-2; no definite D call. CDR1 is SGHRS, CDR2 YFSETQ, per germline. Trimming left V 1 base short and J 3 bases short, with 13 bases between. This CDR3 spans 15 amino acids. The CDR3 region has the DNA TGCGCCAGCAGCTTGCGGGGAGGGTCGGACTATGGCTACACCTTC. Translating gives CASSLRGGSDYGYTF. The full variable domain, rest sourced from reference TRBV5-1 and TRBJ1-2, is KAGVTQTPRYLIKTRGQQVTLSCSPISGHRSVSWYQQTPGQGLQFLFEYFSETQRNKGNFPGRFSGRQFSNSRSEMNVSTLELGDSALYLCASSLRGGSDYGYTFGSGTRLTVV.

This clonotype came up a few times. The rearrangement links TRBV2 to TRBJ2-7, with D perhaps matching TRBD1 or TRBD2 (5 bases each). CDR3 length equals 15 residues. Germline CDR1 reads SNHLY; CDR2 reads FYNNEI. V lost 3 bases, J lost 4 bases, and 16 bases lay in between. The CDR3 bases are TGTGCCAGCAGTGACGGGGCGAGACATGGGTACGAGCAGTACTTC. This gives the protein CASSDGARHGYEQYF.

This clonotype was found a few times. The V call is TRBV7-2, the J call TRBJ2-7; D is uncertain. The V and J ends lost 2 bases and 2 bases respectively, with 10 bases between them. The CDR3 is 14 amino acids. CDR1 is SGHTA, CDR2 FQGNSA, per germline. The CDR3 reads CASSLPHLAYEQYF. CDR3 DNA: TGTGCCAGCAGCTTACCCCACCTAGCCTACGAGCAGTACTTC.

This clonotype has a handful of counts. The V call is TRBV5-1, the J call TRBJ2-7, with TRBD2 matching over 7 bases. The junction had 8 bases not matched to a gene; V was cut back by 0 bases and J by 5 bases. The CDR3 spans 15 residues. From germline, CDR1 is SGHRS and CDR2 YFSETQ. CDR3 sequence (DNA): TGCGCCAGCAGCTTGGTCTCCGGGGGGAAAGACGAGCAGTACTTC. Its protein product is CASSLVSGGKDEQYF.

The CDR3 here is CAISESGTKGSPLHF. The CDR3 DNA is TGTGCCATCAGTGAGTCCGGGACGAAGGGTTCACCCCTCCACTTT. V usage is TRBV10-3 and J usage is TRBJ1-6, with D perhaps matching TRBD1 (5 bases). The CDR3 covers 15 residues. V dropped 0 bases and J dropped 9 bases, with 12 bases sitting between them. Germline-derived CDR1 and CDR2 are ENHRY and SYGVKD.

This clonotype showed up many times. This chain joins TRBV27 and TRBJ2-7; D is perhaps TRBD1 or TRBD2 (5 bases each). Germline V gene data show CDR1 as MNHEY and CDR2 as SMNVEV (reference sequence). V lost 5 bases and J 6 bases, leaving 23 bases between the germline ends. The CDR3 extends over 16 amino acids. CDR3 loop: CASSPPGTSAWGEQYF. CDR3 sequence (DNA): TGTGCCAGCAGTCCGCCCGGGACCTCCGCCTGGGGCGAGCAGTACTTC.

This clonotype was counted only a few times. V and J are TRBV20-1 and TRBJ2-1; either TRBD1 or TRBD2 may supply D (6 bases each). Trimming stripped 0 bases from V and 3 bases from J, with 15 bases between. Germline CDR1 and CDR2: DFQATT and SNEGSKA (reference sequence). The CDR3 spans 16 residues. The DNA for the CDR3 is TGCAGTGCTAGAGATTTCAGGGGCGGGATCTACAATGAGCAGTTCTTC. Its protein is CSARDFRGGIYNEQFF.

The table lists this clonotype with a few counts. The V gene is TRBV12-3 or TRBV12-4, the J gene TRBJ2-1; D is undetermined. The length of the CDR3 is 12 residues. V lost 6 bases to trimming and J lost 10 bases, with 13 bases between them. The CDR3, as DNA: TGTGCCAGCAGCCTTCCTATGGGAGAGCAGTTCTTC. Its protein is CASSLPMGEQFF.

At least ten counts were recorded for this clonotype. At one boundary the junction diverges from the germline segment, which might be a read error. The gene calls are TRBV7-7 and TRBJ2-3, with unresolved D. This CDR3 comprises 13 residues. Germline V gene lookup returns CDR1 SSHAT and CDR2 FNYEAQ (reference sequence). The CDR3 DNA is TGTGCTAGCAGCTTAGGGCCAAAGGATACGCAGTATTTT. It is translated as CASSLGPKDTQYF.

This clonotype was counted at least ten times. The chain links TRBV6-5 to TRBJ2-7; the D gene is possibly TRBD1 (5 bases). CDR3 length equals 14 residues. CDR1 is MNHEY and CDR2 is SVGAGI in the germline V gene. Trimming pared 8 bases from V and 0 bases from J, leaving 14 bases between. The CDR3 is CASLRTQSSYEQYF. The CDR3 DNA reads as TGTGCCAGCCTCAGGACACAAAGCTCCTACGAGCAGTACTTC.

The rearrangement links TRBV24-1 to TRBJ2-5; the D is unclear. The CDR3 has 14 amino acids. Germline V CDR1 and CDR2: KGHDR, SFDVKD. The V and J ends lost 1 base and 9 bases respectively, with 14 bases between them. Here the CDR3 DNA reads TGTGCCACCAGTGATTTCGGTTTCACAGTGGCCCAGTACTTC. As protein: CATSDFGFTVAQYF.

This clonotype was detected only a few times. The chain employs TRBV18 and TRBJ2-3; D tentatively fits TRBD1 or TRBD2 (5 bases each). Trimming cost V 6 bases and J 3 bases, with 13 bases left between them. Germline V gene lookup returns CDR1 KGHSH and CDR2 LQKENI. The CDR3 length is 14 residues. CDR3 sequence reads: CASSTREITDTQYF. Written as DNA, the CDR3 is TGTGCCAGCTCCACCAGGGAGATAACAGATACGCAGTATTTT.

A few counts support this clonotype. The CDR3 is CAPPEDCNEKLFF. The CDR3 DNA reads TGCGCACCCCCCGAGGACTGTAATGAAAAACTGTTTTTT. V usage is TRBV23-1 and J usage is TRBJ1-4; D uncertain. TRBV23-1 has ORF status, its function being uncertain. The CDR3 totals 13 residues.